These 25 T cell receptor beta chains originate from one sample sequenced in a study of cytomegalovirus exposure and HLA in healthy donors. The PCR ran on 60 Vbeta and 13 Jbeta primers. Assay: immunoSEQ multiplex PCR; the TCRdb copy retains only in-frame clones and omits some. The sample has 80,000 to 130,000 clones, 70% to 80% seen once; the top ten hold roughly 4%. The sequenced material came from PBMCs. These receptors all come from a female donor in good health and CMV-seropositive.

As regards this clone: Other nucleotide sequences from this sample produce the same CDR3. The chain recombines TRBV7-6 with TRBJ2-2; 12 bases align to TRBD2. CDR3 length: 15 residues. CDR1 and CDR2 from the germline V gene are SGHVS and FNYEAQ. V lost 5 bases and J lost 4; bases outside the gene matches: 2. The CDR3 DNA is TGTGCCAGCAGCCTGACTAGCGGGAGCACCGGGGAGCTGTTTTTT. It specifies CASSLTSGSTGELFF.

This chain's CDR3 is CAIRDRGGNTEAFF. For the CDR3, the DNA is TGTGCCATCCGGGACAGGGGAGGGAACACTGAAGCTTTCTTT. The gene calls are TRBV10-3 and TRBJ1-1; 10 bases fit TRBD1. The germline gives CDR1 ENHRY, CDR2 SYGVKD. J was trimmed by 1 base and V by 8 bases; bases with no gene match: 4. The CDR3 is made up of 14 amino acids.

This chain uses TRBV4-2 with TRBJ1-5; tentative D call: TRBD1 (6 bases). The CDR3 has 15 residues. V lost 0 bases and J 4 bases, leaving 10 bases between the germline ends. Germline values: CDR1 LGHNA, CDR2 YNFKEQ. As DNA, the CDR3 is TGTGCCAGCAGCCAAGATTTTACAGGGAATCAGCCCCAGCATTTT. Translation: CASSQDFTGNQPQHF.

This sequence joins TRBV4-3 and TRBJ2-3; TRBD2 matches 12 bases. Germline CDR1 LGHNA, CDR2 YSLEER. Losses at the gene ends were 4 bases for V and 4 bases for J; bases not matched to a gene: 12. This CDR3 spans 18 amino acids. The CDR3 region has the DNA TGCGCCAGCAGCCCTGGGGCTAGCGGGGGGGCCGGGGCAGATACGCAGTATTTT. Its protein product is CASSPGASGGAGADTQYF.

Concerning this clone itself: Mismatch with germline at one junction end may stem from a read error. The chain couples TRBV7-9 to TRBJ2-1, with D possibly matching TRBD2 (5 bases). This CDR3 contains 11 residues. Germline assignment: CDR1 SEHNR and CDR2 FQNEAQ (reference sequence). CDR3 residues: CSSSDIERWFF. The CDR3 region has the DNA TGTTCCAGCAGCGATATCGAGCGGTGGTTCTTC. Supplemented by reference TRBV7-9 and TRBJ2-1, the full variable domain reads DTGVSQNPRHKITKRGQNVTFRCDPISEHNRLYWYRQTLGQGPEFLTYFQNEAQLEKSRLLSDRFSAERPKGSFSTLEIQRTEQGDSAMYLCSSSDIERWFFGPGTRLTVL.

The chain couples TRBV19 to TRBJ1-1; no reliable D call. Germline loops: CDR1 LNHDA, CDR2 SQIVND (reference sequence). The ends were cut back, 3 bases at V and 6 bases at J, with 5 bases in the middle. The CDR3 totals 11 residues. The CDR3 DNA reads TGTGCCAGTAGTATCCGGGCTGAAGCTTTCTTT. Its protein is CASSIRAEAFF.

This chain links TRBV6-5 with TRBJ2-1, with D possibly TRBD1 on 6 matching bases. The CDR3 has 15 residues. Between the trimmed V and J ends, which lost 5 bases and 0 bases, there was a span of 11 bases. Per the germline V gene, CDR1 is MNHEY and CDR2 is SVGAGI. CDR3 sequence: CASSIDRSSYNEQFF. DNA of the CDR3: TGTGCCAGCAGTATAGACAGGAGCTCCTACAATGAGCAGTTCTTC.

In regard to this clone: At one boundary the junction diverges from the germline segment, which might be a read error. This chain uses TRBV6-5 with TRBJ2-4; possibly TRBD2 for D (7 bases). The length of the CDR3 is 15 residues. CDR1 and CDR2 (germline): MNHEY, SVGAGI. The CDR3 loop reads CARGGLALAKNSQYF. The CDR3 coding sequence is TGTGCCAGGGGGGGGCTCGCCTTAGCCAAAAACAGTCAGTACTTC.

The chain has TRBV4-2 and TRBJ1-2, with D maybe TRBD1 (6 bases). Trimming pared 0 bases from V and 2 bases from J, leaving 13 bases between. This CDR3 comprises 16 residues. Germline CDR1 and CDR2: LGHNA and YNFKEQ. The CDR3 DNA reads as TGTGCCAGCAGCCAAGAGATAGGGGGAGGGAACTATGGCTACACCTTC. Translating it yields CASSQEIGGGNYGYTF.

This rearrangement joins TRBV5-1 to TRBJ2-3; D may be TRBD1 (5 bases). The CDR3 is 15 residues long. Germline V gives CDR1 SGHRS, CDR2 YFSETQ. Between the trimmed V and J ends, which lost 4 bases and 0 bases, there was a span of 12 bases. The CDR3 sequence: CASSPQDPSTDTQYF. For the CDR3, the DNA is TGCGCCAGCAGCCCACAGGATCCTAGCACAGATACGCAGTATTTT.

This clone was observed a single time. J is TRBJ2-7 and V is TRBV27; the match to TRBD2 covers 12 bases. The CDR3 is made up of 14 amino acids. The trim removed 6 bases at V and 3 bases at J, leaving 3 bases unmatched. The germline CDR1 and CDR2 sequences are MNHEY and SMNVEV (reference sequence). CDR3 residues: CASSVTSGGYEQYF. The CDR3 nucleotides read TGTGCCAGCAGCGTGACTAGCGGGGGCTACGAGCAGTACTTC.

CDR3 sequence: CAIKGGDGYGYTF. CDR3 sequence (DNA): TGTGCCATCAAGGGGGGGGATGGCTATGGCTACACCTTC. The chain recombines TRBV10-3 with TRBJ1-2; weak D call: TRBD1 (6 bases). This CDR3 spans 13 amino acids. The V end lost 7 bases, the J end lost 4 bases, and 13 bases lay between the germline ends. Germline CDR1 and CDR2: ENHRY and SYGVKD.

About this clone itself: Here the CDR3 omits its conserved ending phenylalanine or tryptophan, so a read error is the likely source. It is unclear where the CDR3 begins or ends on the DNA, so no DNA is shown, and the CDR3 is as TCRdb lists it. CDR3 amino acids: CACRFTVSSYEQHL. The gene calls are TRBV6-5 and TRBJ2-7; TRBD2 is the table's D call and was not checked against the DNA. CDR1 and CDR2 (germline): MNHEY, SVGAGI. The CDR3 is 14 residues long, counting both termini.

The chain couples TRBV15 to TRBJ2-4; 7 positions agree with TRBD2. V shed 8 bases, J shed 8 bases, and the junction held 6 bases outside the gene matches. Per germline, CDR1 LNHNV and CDR2 YYDKDF (reference sequence). The CDR3 runs to 12 residues. The CDR3 region is CATHGAGDIQYF. DNA for the CDR3: TGTGCCACCCATGGGGCGGGGGACATTCAGTACTTC.

This sequence joins TRBV19 and TRBJ2-2; 11 bases fit TRBD1. After removal of 7 bases from V and 7 bases from J, the junction contained 11 bases not matched to a gene. The germline CDR1 and CDR2 sequences are LNHDA and SQIVND (reference sequence). The CDR3 covers 16 residues. This chain's CDR3 is CASKNLGQGVGGELFF. The CDR3 DNA reads as TGTGCCAGTAAAAATTTGGGACAGGGGGTCGGCGGGGAGCTGTTTTTT.

V and J are TRBV7-6 and TRBJ2-3; the D gene is possibly TRBD2 (5 bases). The CDR3 is 17 amino acids. Deletions cut 5 bases from V and 1 base from J, with 19 bases between. The germline V gene has CDR1 SGHVS and CDR2 FNYEAQ. CDR3 DNA sequence: TGTGCCAGCAGCCCCTCCCTGAACTCCGGGGGCACAGATACGCAGTATTTT. It encodes CASSPSLNSGGTDTQYF.

The chain joins TRBV30 to TRBJ1-5, with 8 bases identical to TRBD1. There are 14 residues in the CDR3. Looked up from germline, CDR1 is GTSNPN and CDR2 is SVGIG (reference sequence). J gave up 8 bases and V 0 bases, and 6 bases lay outside the gene matches. In DNA form, the CDR3 reads TGTGCCTGGAGTGTGGCAGGGGGCGTGAAGCCCCAGCATTTT. This encodes CAWSVAGGVKPQHF.

This chain connects TRBV6-1 to TRBJ2-2; 8 positions match TRBD1. CDR3 length: 14 amino acids. J was trimmed by 9 bases and V by 6 bases; bases with no gene match: 9. Germline V gives CDR1 MNHNS, CDR2 SASEGT. The CDR3 reads CASRIGTGGRELFF. The CDR3 DNA reads as TGTGCCAGCAGAATCGGGACAGGTGGACGGGAGCTGTTTTTT.

The CDR3 loop reads CASSFQGAYGYTF. CDR3 DNA sequence: TGTGCCAGCAGCTTCCAGGGGGCATATGGCTACACCTTC. The gene calls are TRBV7-9 and TRBJ1-2, with TRBD1 matching over 8 bases. Germline CDR1 is SEHNR and CDR2 is FQNEAQ (reference sequence). With V trimmed by 3 bases and J by 5 bases, 2 bases remained unmatched. The CDR3 sequence is 13 residues long.

The chain couples TRBV6-1 to TRBJ1-4; D is uncertain. The V gene lost 3 bases and the J gene lost 5 bases, with 13 bases spanning the gap. CDR1 is MNHNS and CDR2 is SASEGT in the germline V gene. CDR3 length equals 15 residues. This CDR3 reads CASSELGRRNEKLFF. CDR3 DNA sequence: TGTGCCAGCAGTGAGTTGGGGAGGAGGAATGAAAAACTGTTTTTT.

The chain couples TRBV14 to TRBJ2-1, with TRBD2 matching over 10 bases. Unmatched junction bases numbered 6, after V lost 4 bases and J lost 3 bases. Germline CDR1 reads SGHDN; CDR2 reads FVKESK. The CDR3 runs to 16 residues. The CDR3 loop reads CASSLLSGGSYNEQFF. CDR3 DNA: TGTGCCAGCAGCCTCCTTAGCGGGGGGAGCTACAATGAGCAGTTCTTC.

The chain is built from TRBV4-2 and TRBJ1-1; 7 nucleotides align to TRBD1. CDR3 length equals 13 residues. The V segment lost 1 base and the J segment 6 bases; nucleotides outside the gene matches: 2. The germline V gene encodes CDR1 LGHNA and CDR2 YNFKEQ. The CDR3 DNA follows: TGTGCCAGCAGCCAAGGCGACAGGGCTGAAGCTTTCTTT. It codes for CASSQGDRAEAFF.

This clone showed up just once. The rearrangement joins TRBV5-1 to TRBJ1-1; 7 bases align to TRBD1. The germline V gene has CDR1 SGHRS and CDR2 YFSETQ. Unmatched junction bases numbered 10, after V lost 4 bases and J lost 1 base. The CDR3 is 16 amino acids. The CDR3 reads CASSPRAGGRNTEAFF. CDR3 bases: TGCGCCAGCAGCCCGCGGGCAGGGGGGAGGAACACTGAAGCTTTCTTT.

CDR3 region: CASSPAGASYEQYF. The DNA for the CDR3 is TGTGCCAGCAGCCCCGCGGGAGCCTCCTACGAGCAGTACTTC. The genes are TRBV6-6 and TRBJ2-7; 7 bases are a match to TRBD2. With V trimmed by 6 bases and J by 0 bases, 5 bases remained unmatched. This CDR3 is built from 14 residues. CDR1 and CDR2 (germline): MNHNY, SVGAGI (reference sequence).

The rearrangement joins TRBV7-6 to TRBJ2-3; D might be TRBD1 (5 bases). Germline V gives CDR1 SGHVS, CDR2 FNYEAQ. V lost 1 base and J lost 7, with 15 bases in between. The CDR3 extends over 15 amino acids. CDR3 coding DNA: TGTGCCAGCAGCTTAGGTCTTAGGGGTTTCAATACGCAGTATTTT. Translation gives CASSLGLRGFNTQYF.